This TCR beta chain was obtained from a study of blood T cell repertoires in COVID-19. The wider study: The origin of the acute and convalescent COVID-19 samples was the United States, Italy and Spain. T cells, B-cell-depleted T cells, or PBMCs provided the cDNA or gDNA that served as material.

Per the germline V gene, CDR1 is LGHNT and CDR2 is FRNRAP. Between the trimmed V and J ends, which lost 7 bases and 5 bases, there was a span of 14 bases. The CDR3 is 13 amino acids. Authors' methods: Reference gene primer amplification in the assay estimated nucleated cell counts. The method was immunoSEQ multiplex PCR; TCRdb's version includes in-frame clones alone and lacks a portion of them. V and J calls and clone size are copied from that table; D and trimming were computed from the DNA. The sample records 250,000 to 350,000 clones, 70% to 90% being singletons. Sequencing was carried out using peripheral blood. The V call is TRBV12-5, the J call TRBJ1-2, with D tentatively TRBD1 (6 bases). The TCR sequence derives from an older woman with acute or convalescent COVID-19. The CDR3 region has the DNA TGTGCTAGTGCCCCCGACAGGATATATGGCTACACCTTC. This codes for CASAPDRIYGYTF.